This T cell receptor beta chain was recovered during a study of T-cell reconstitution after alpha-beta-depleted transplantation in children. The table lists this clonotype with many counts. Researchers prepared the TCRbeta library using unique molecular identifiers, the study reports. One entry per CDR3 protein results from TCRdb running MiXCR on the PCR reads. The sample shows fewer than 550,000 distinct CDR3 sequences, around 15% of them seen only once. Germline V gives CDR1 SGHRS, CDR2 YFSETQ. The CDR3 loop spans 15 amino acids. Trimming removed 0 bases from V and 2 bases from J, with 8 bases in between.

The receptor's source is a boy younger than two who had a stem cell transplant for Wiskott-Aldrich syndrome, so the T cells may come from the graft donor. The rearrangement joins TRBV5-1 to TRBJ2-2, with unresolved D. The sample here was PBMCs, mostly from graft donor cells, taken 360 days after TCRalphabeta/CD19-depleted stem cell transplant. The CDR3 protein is CASSLVQPNTGELFF. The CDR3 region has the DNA TGCGCCAGCAGCTTGGTTCAGCCTAACACCGGGGAGCTGTTTTTT.